Sequencing of this T cell receptor (beta chain) was carried out in a study of blood T cell repertoires in COVID-19. As for the study in general: The United States, Italy and Spain supplied acute and convalescent COVID-19 samples. T cells, B-cell-depleted T cells, or PBMCs supplied cDNA or gDNA.

CDR3 length: 20 residues. V trimming: 5 bases; J trimming: 3 bases; junction bases outside the gene matches: 19. Per the germline V gene, CDR1 is LNHDA and CDR2 is SQIVND (reference sequence). Assay: immunoSEQ multiplex PCR; the TCRdb copy retains only in-frame clones and omits some. This sample has some 74,000 clones, with about 89% found just once. The Seattle patients joined while their infection was active and were tracked longitudinally afterward. The rearrangement joins TRBV19 to TRBJ2-2, with 9 nucleotides matching TRBD2. The sequence derives from a man aged 45-60 years with COVID-19, enrolled during active disease. The sequenced sample was peripheral blood. Here the CDR3 DNA reads TGTGCCAGTAGTTTCCCCGGGACTAGCTCAGGGAGTAGGTACACCGGGGAGCTGTTTTTT. Translation gives CASSFPGTSSGSRYTGELFF.